This TCR beta chain was captured in a study of tumor and adjacent non-tumor tissue in lung cancer. About the study: Stage I to III disease affected about nine men and roughly five women aged roughly 30 to 80. Around 4.2 million productive TCRbeta reads were obtained per sample on average.

With regard to this clonotype: Its antigen is unidentified. The germline gene is not matched at one end of the junction; a read error may be the cause.

The library came from three nested PCR rounds adapted from ARM-PCR protocols. TCRdb used MiXCR to reprocess the multiplex PCR reads, holding one entry per CDR3 protein. In the table there are 76,000 or so distinct CDR3 sequences, about two thirds of which are singletons. This sample's RNA came from whole unsorted tissue. The germline gives CDR1 WSHSY, CDR2 SAAADI. CDR3 length equals 14 residues. Notes on the study in general: Normal lung showed higher cumulative top 100 clone frequency than tumor. Significantly higher TCR diversity was found in tumor than normal lung.

J is TRBJ2-3 and V is TRBV10-2; 13 nucleotides line up with TRBD2. This clonotype was obtained from a woman in her 70s with non-small cell lung cancer. What was sequenced was lung tumor tissue. The CDR3 DNA reads TGCGCCATCGGGACTAGCGGGGACGCGGATACACAGTATTTT. Amino acids: CAIGTSGDADTQYF.